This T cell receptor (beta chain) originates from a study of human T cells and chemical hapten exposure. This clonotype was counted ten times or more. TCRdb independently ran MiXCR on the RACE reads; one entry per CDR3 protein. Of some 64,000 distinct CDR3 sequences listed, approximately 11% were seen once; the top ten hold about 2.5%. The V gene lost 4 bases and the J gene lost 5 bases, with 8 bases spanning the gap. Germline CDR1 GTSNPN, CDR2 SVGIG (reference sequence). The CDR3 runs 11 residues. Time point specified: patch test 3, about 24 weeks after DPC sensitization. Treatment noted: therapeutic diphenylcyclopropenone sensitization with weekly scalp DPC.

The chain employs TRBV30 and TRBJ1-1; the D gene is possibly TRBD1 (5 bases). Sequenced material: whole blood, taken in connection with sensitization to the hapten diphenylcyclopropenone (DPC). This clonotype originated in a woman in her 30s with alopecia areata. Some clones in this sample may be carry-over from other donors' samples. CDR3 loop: CAWNRQTEAFF. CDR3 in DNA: TGTGCCTGGAATCGACAGACTGAAGCTTTCTTT.